This T cell receptor beta chain was obtained from a study of T cell repertoires in MIS-A myocarditis (dated by TCRdb to 2022 to 2024). The QIAamp DNA FFPE kit was used to extract genomic DNA from formalin-fixed paraffin-embedded autopsy tissue. TCRbeta CDR3 regions were amplified by the immunoSEQ bias-controlled multiplex PCR and were subjected to high-throughput sequencing. For the original study's pipeline: The immunoSEQ vendor pipeline collapsed and filtered the CDR3 sequences so that the abundance and frequency of each unique TCRbeta CDR3 could be quantified. CD-HIT clustered dominant CDR3 amino acid sequences with SARS-CoV-2-specific ImmuneCODE TCRbeta sequences at a 90% global sequence identity threshold. Clones were classed as hyperexpanded at frequencies of 0.1 to 1 and as large at frequencies of 0.01 to 0.1. CDR3 amino acid sequences and V and J gene assignments of dominant clones were confirmed with MiXCR. The R stringdist package was used to compute Levenshtein distances between the patient clonotypes and the ImmuneCODE hits. As stored in TCRdb, this immuneACCESS dataset retains in-frame rearrangements with V and J assigned. A fraction of the clones does not appear; measured against another copy, unresolved V genes explain less than half of the discrepancy, and the remainder lacks a known reason. The D gene and trimming were derived from the DNA, and the V and J assignments and clone size from that table. The sample includes over 5,500 clones, with 78% observed a single time. The ten largest clonotypes hold less than 65% of the sample.

As concerns this clone: Which antigen it targets is not known. There are no base qualities to consult, and no much larger clone falls within one base.

Reading from cysteine to phenylalanine, the CDR3 counts 13 amino acids. The retained sequence is limited to the CDR3, 39 bases, with the frame set at the first base. V is cut by 1 base and J by 4 bases, and the space between the germline ends is 7 bases. CDR1 and CDR2 are read off the germline V gene as MNHEY and SVGEGT. The chain is encoded by TRBV6-2 or TRBV6-3 joined to TRBJ1-1; 5 matching bases give a weak D call of TRBD1. The sample comprised interventricular septum heart tissue obtained at autopsy. According to the study, the label for this sample's cell subset or site signals: cardiac tissue sample (left or right ventricle, interventricular septum, or pericardium). This TCR was recovered from a man between 18 and 29 years old with fulminant myocarditis from multisystem inflammatory syndrome in adults (MIS-A) after COVID-19. The encoded CDR3 is CASSYLGGTEAFF. The base sequence is TGTGCCAGCAGTTACTTGGGGGGCACTGAAGCTTTCTTT.